The rows below give T cell receptor beta chains drawn from one sample of a study of cytomegalovirus exposure and HLA in healthy donors. The table came from immunoSEQ multiplex PCR; TCRdb's copy has only in-frame clones and leaves some out. There are about 100,000 clones in the sample; around 9.1% occur only once, and 5.5% to 7.5% lies in the top ten. Sequencing was carried out using PBMCs. Receptor source: a man aged 40-49 years in good health and CMV-seropositive. Both conserved end residues are part of each CDR3. The D gene is left open where the match is weak. Where a row states a size, it is once, few, many or the class of an expanded clone; other rows omit it.

few,15,TRBJ2-5,TRBD2,TRBV5-3,TGTGCCAGAAGCCCGTTCGCGGGAGGGCATGAGACCCAGTACTTC,CARSPFAGGHETQYF
few,15,TRBJ1-2,TRBD1,TRBV4-1,TGCGCCAGCAGCACCCTGGGACAGGCTCGGGGGGGCTACACCTTC,CASSTLGQARGGYTF
-,16,TRBJ2-7,TRBD2,TRBV2,TGTGCCAGCGTAGATTTCCGACTAGCGGGCGACTACGAGCAGTACTTC,CASVDFRLAGDYEQYF
few,18,TRBJ2-2,TRBD2,TRBV7-9,TGTGCCAGCAGCCCTACTAGCGGGAGGGTTCAAGGGACCGGGGAGCTGTTTTTT,CASSPTSGRVQGTGELFF
-,15,TRBJ1-3,-,TRBV25-1,TGTGCCAGCAGCCAGTCTCCTAGCTCTGGAAACACCATATATTTT,CASSQSPSSGNTIYF
few,10,TRBJ1-1,-,TRBV20-1,TGCAACGTTGGGGAGAAGGAAGCTTTCTTT,CNVGEKEAFF
few,17,TRBJ2-6,-,TRBV27,TGTGCCAGCAGTTTGCGCAGGGGACCCTCTGGGGCCAACGTCCTGACTTTC,CASSLRRGPSGANVLTF
few,14,TRBJ2-7,TRBD1,TRBV27,TGTGCCAGCACCTCTTCGACAGGGCAGGACGAGCAGTACTTC,CASTSSTGQDEQYF
few,16,TRBJ2-7,TRBD2,TRBV4-2,TGTGCCAGCAGCCAAGACCCCACGGGGGTAGCGGGGGAGCAGTACTTC,CASSQDPTGVAGEQYF
few,14,TRBJ2-3,TRBD1,TRBV4-1,TGCGCCAGCAGCCAAGGATCTTCCGGGACAGGGAAGAATTTT,CASSQGSSGTGKNF
-,14,TRBJ1-3,-,TRBV19,TGTGCCAGTAGTATTAGGGAGAATGGAAACACCATATATTTT,CASSIRENGNTIYF
-,18,TRBJ2-7,TRBD2,TRBV7-9,TGTGCCAGCAGCCCTAGGGGGACTAGCAATCTGGCTTCCTACGAGCAGTACTTC,CASSPRGTSNLASYEQYF
-,13,TRBJ2-5,-,TRBV27,TGTGCCAGCAGTCCCCCCGGGAGAGAGACCCAGTACTTC,CASSPPGRETQYF
-,13,TRBJ2-7,-,TRBV2,TGTGCCAGCAGTGAACACAGGACCTACGAGCAGTACTTC,CASSEHRTYEQYF
few,14,TRBJ1-2,-,TRBV9,TGTGCCAGCAGCGTCAGGGACACCCGAGCAGGCTACACCTTC,CASSVRDTRAGYTF
few,13,TRBJ2-3,-,TRBV6-6,TGTGCCAGCAGCTCGCTCAGATCAGATACGCAGTATTTT,CASSSLRSDTQYF
-,16,TRBJ2-7,TRBD1,TRBV2,TGTGCCAGCAAGGGGACAGCGTCTTTGGGTGGCTACGAGCAGTACTTC,CASKGTASLGGYEQYF
-,15,TRBJ2-5,TRBD1,TRBV7-7,TGTGCTAGCAGCTTAGCAGGACAGGGAGGAGAGACCCAGTACTTC,CASSLAGQGGETQYF
few,12,TRBJ2-7,-,TRBV5-6,TGTGCCAGCAGCCGGACAGTCTACGAGCAGTACTTC,CASSRTVYEQYF
-,15,TRBJ2-1,TRBD1,TRBV5-5,TGTGCCAGCAGCTTCCCCAGGACAGGTCACAATGAGCAGTTCTTC,CASSFPRTGHNEQFF